Below, 32 T cell receptor beta chains from the same sample are listed, as sequenced in a study of blood T cell repertoires in COVID-19. Data came from immunoSEQ multiplex PCR; TCRdb stores just in-frame clones and leaves some out. The sample contains approximately 260,000 clones, 75% to 90% of which appear only once. Sample: peripheral blood. These receptors were taken from a woman aged 40 to 55 with acute or convalescent COVID-19.

This clone was seen a single time. The rearrangement uses TRBV6-4 and TRBJ1-5, with no clear D. The CDR3 covers 13 residues. V was shortened by 6 bases and J by 1 base, with 7 bases between the two germline ends. Per the germline V gene, CDR1 is MRHNA and CDR2 is SNTAGT. Here the CDR3 DNA reads TGTGCCAGCAGCGAACAAAGCAATCAGCCCCAGCATTTT. Amino acid sequence: CASSEQSNQPQHF.

V and J are TRBV6-5 and TRBJ2-5; 11 bases line up with TRBD2. This CDR3 region has 16 residues. Per the germline V gene, CDR1 is MNHEY and CDR2 is SVGAGI. V dropped 4 bases and J dropped 4; count of bases not matched to a gene: 8. In DNA, the CDR3 is TGTGCCAGCAGTTGGTTTAGCGGGGGGGCCGCAGAGACCCAGTACTTC. It translates to CASSWFSGGAAETQYF.

This chain connects TRBV7-2 to TRBJ1-2; D is uncertain. The V and J ends lost 0 bases and 2 bases respectively, with 4 bases between them. The CDR3 contains 13 residues. Germline V gene data show CDR1 as SGHTA and CDR2 as FQGNSA. The CDR3 nucleotides are TGTGCCAGCAGCTTAGCTCAGAACTATGGCTACACCTTC. Translating it yields CASSLAQNYGYTF.

This clone was detected only once. The chain carries TRBV29-1 and TRBJ1-4, with D unresolved. The CDR3 is 13 residues long. V gave up 6 bases and J gave up 6 bases, with 14 bases separating them. The germline V gene has CDR1 SQVTM and CDR2 ANQGSEA. The CDR3 DNA follows: TGCAGCGTAAAGAGGTTTGGCTATGAAAAACTGTTTTTT. Translation gives CSVKRFGYEKLFF.

This clone was recorded once. The chain couples TRBV4-1 to TRBJ1-1; TRBD1 matches at 8 bases. Germline V gene lookup returns CDR1 MGHRA and CDR2 YSYEKL. V gave up 3 bases and J gave up 6 bases; unmatched junction bases: 6. This CDR3 spans 14 amino acids. The DNA for the CDR3 is TGCGCCAGCAGCCAGGACAGGGTTAGAGCTGAAGCTTTCTTT. Translated, it gives CASSQDRVRAEAFF.

The chain links TRBV24-1 to TRBJ1-2; the D gene is possibly TRBD1 (6 bases). Trimming took 6 bases from V and 5 from J, leaving 9 bases between them. CDR1 is KGHDR and CDR2 is SFDVKD in the germline V gene. The CDR3 length is 12 residues. For the CDR3, the DNA is TGTGCCACCAGTCCCACAGGGTATGGCTACACCTTC. Amino acids: CATSPTGYGYTF.

The chain joins TRBV7-2 to TRBJ2-5; 7 bases are a match to TRBD2. The germline CDR1 and CDR2 sequences are SGHTA and FQGNSA. V was clipped by 0 bases and J by 6 bases; unmatched bases: 4. The CDR3 spans 14 residues. Written as DNA, the CDR3 is TGTGCCAGCAGCTTAGCAGGACTAGACAAGACCCAGTACTTC. It codes for CASSLAGLDKTQYF. Using reference TRBV7-2 and TRBJ2-5 for the parts outside the CDR3, the full variable domain is GAGVSQSPSNKVTEKGKDVELRCDPISGHTALYWYRQSLGQGLEFLIYFQGNSAPDKSGLPSDRFSAERTGGSVSTLTIQRTQQEDSAVYLCASSLAGLDKTQYFGPGTRLLVL.

The CDR3 DNA reads TGCGCCAGCAGCTCCCCGGAGGGAGGCTATGGCTACACCTTC. Its protein product is CASSSPEGGYGYTF. The V and J genes are TRBV5-1 and TRBJ1-2; D unresolved. The V gene lost 3 bases and the J gene lost 4 bases, with 13 bases spanning the gap. Germline values: CDR1 SGHRS, CDR2 YFSETQ. The CDR3 runs 14 residues.

The gene calls are TRBV29-1 and TRBJ1-2, with 9 bases matching TRBD1. CDR1 and CDR2 (germline): SQVTM, ANQGSEA. This CDR3 has 14 amino acids. V shed 1 base, J shed 8 bases, and the junction held 8 bases outside the gene matches. For the CDR3, the DNA is TGCAGCGTTGAAGGGAGGGGACAGGGAGGAGGCTACACCTTC. Protein sequence: CSVEGRGQGGGYTF.

The rearrangement joins TRBV11-3 to TRBJ2-1; tentative D call: TRBD1 (7 bases). This CDR3 has 15 residues. V lost 0 bases, J lost 9 bases, and 15 bases lay in between. In germline, CDR1 is SGHNT, CDR2 YENEEA. For the CDR3, the DNA is TGTGCCAGCAGCTTAGAACAGGGGCGGCGGGGTGAGCAGTTCTTC. As protein: CASSLEQGRRGEQFF.

The chain has TRBV19 and TRBJ1-5, with D unclear. Germline V gene lookup returns CDR1 LNHDA and CDR2 SQIVND (reference sequence). V gave up 3 bases and J gave up 3 bases, with 9 bases separating them. The CDR3 totals 14 residues. The DNA for the CDR3 is TGTGCCAGTAGTATGGGCAGGAACAATCAGCCCCAGCATTTT. This codes for CASSMGRNNQPQHF. The variable domain in full, completed from reference TRBV19 and TRBJ1-5, reads DGGITQSPKYLFRKEGQNVTLSCEQNLNHDAMYWYRQDPGQGLRLIYYSQIVNDFQKGDIAEGYSVSREKKESFPLTVTSAQKNPTAFYLCASSMGRNNQPQHFGDGTRLSIL.

This clone appeared a few times. The V and J genes are TRBV6-4 and TRBJ1-1; 7 positions agree with TRBD1. The CDR3 is 14 amino acids. CDR1 and CDR2 (germline): MRHNA, SNTAGT. V lost 5 bases, J lost 4 bases, and 7 bases stayed unmatched. The DNA for the CDR3 is TGTGCCAGCAGTACGGACAGGTCCGGCACTGAAGCTTTCTTT. Translated: CASSTDRSGTEAFF.

V gene TRBV11-2 combines with J gene TRBJ1-2; possible D gene TRBD1, 6 bases. The CDR3 consists of 15 residues. Trimming stripped 1 base from V and 4 bases from J, with 13 bases between. CDR1 and CDR2 from the germline V gene are SGHAT and FQNNGV. CDR3 nucleotide sequence: TGTGCCAGCAGCTTAGCCCCGGACAGTTTCTATGGCTACACCTTC. It is translated as CASSLAPDSFYGYTF.

This chain joins TRBV24-1 and TRBJ2-3; D not resolved. Between the trimmed V and J ends, which lost 7 bases and 5 bases, there was a span of 12 bases. CDR1 is KGHDR, CDR2 SFDVKD, per germline. The CDR3 consists of 13 residues. The CDR3 here is CATSPTIGDTQYF. CDR3 bases: TGTGCCACCAGCCCCACCATCGGAGATACGCAGTATTTT.

The V gene is TRBV6-2 or TRBV6-3, the J gene TRBJ1-5; 8 bases match TRBD1. Per germline, CDR1 MNHEY and CDR2 SVGEGT. The CDR3 has 13 residues. Germline trimming cut 5 bases from V and 9 bases from J; bases unmatched to any gene: 6. For the CDR3, the DNA is TGTGCCAGCAGTGGGGACAGGTCATGGCCCCAGCATTTT. This gives the protein CASSGDRSWPQHF.

On this clone: The junction shows a germline mismatch at one end, possibly a read error. This chain joins TRBV28 and TRBJ1-1; D is ambiguous. In germline, CDR1 is MDHEN, CDR2 SYDVKM. CDR3 length: 11 amino acids. Here the CDR3 reads CASSLNSEAFF. The CDR3 coding sequence is TGTGCCAGCAGTTTGAACTCTGAAGCTTTCTTT.

The rearrangement joins TRBV9 to TRBJ2-3; TRBD2 matches at 9 bases. V lost 3 bases to trimming and J lost 2 bases; unmatched junction nucleotides: 4. This CDR3 has 15 residues. Germline-derived CDR1 and CDR2 are SGDLS and YYNGEE. The CDR3, as DNA: TGTGCCAGCAGCGGCGGGGGGGCCCTCACAGATACGCAGTATTTT. Translating gives CASSGGGALTDTQYF.

The DNA of the CDR3 is TGTGCCAGCAGCCTCGACAAAGGCGAGCTGTTTTTT. As protein: CASSLDKGELFF. The chain carries TRBV7-8 and TRBJ2-2, with D unresolved. Trimming left V 5 bases short and J 11 bases short, with 12 bases between. CDR3 size: 12 residues. Germline lookup yields CDR1 SGHVS and CDR2 FQNEAQ.

V is TRBV2 and J is TRBJ1-5; 7 bases agree with TRBD1. The V segment lost 5 bases and the J segment 4 bases; nucleotides outside the gene matches: 5. Germline CDR1 and CDR2: SNHLY and FYNNEI. The CDR3 has 14 residues. The CDR3 loop reads CASSSSQGNQPQHF. DNA of the CDR3: TGTGCCAGCAGTAGCTCACAGGGGAATCAGCCCCAGCATTTT.

V gene TRBV5-6 combines with J gene TRBJ1-1; 7 bases are shared with TRBD1. The CDR3 has 12 amino acids. Per germline, CDR1 SGHDT and CDR2 YYEEEE. V dropped 4 bases and J dropped 9; count of bases not matched to a gene: 6. CDR3 DNA sequence: TGTGCCAGCAGCCGCGGACAGGTACAAGCTTTCTTT. Translated, it gives CASSRGQVQAFF.

The CDR3 DNA sequence: TGTGCCAGCAGTGAAGACCTAGCGGGGGGGACGAGCACCGGGGAGCTGTTTTTT. Translated: CASSEDLAGGTSTGELFF. V and J are TRBV2 and TRBJ2-2; the match to TRBD2 covers 12 bases. Trimming removed 1 base from V and 4 bases from J; junction bases left unmatched: 7. The germline V gene has CDR1 SNHLY and CDR2 FYNNEI. This CDR3 region has 18 residues. The full variable domain, its missing parts supplied by reference TRBV2 and TRBJ2-2, is EPEVTQTPSHQVTQMGQEVILRCVPISNHLYFYWYRQILGQKVEFLVSFYNNEISEKSEIFDDQFSVERPDGSNFTLKIRSTKLEDSAMYFCASSEDLAGGTSTGELFFGEGSRLTVL.

The V and J genes are TRBV4-1 and TRBJ1-2, with a weak D call TRBD1 (6 bases). V lost 1 base and J lost 5, with 17 bases in between. CDR3 size: 16 residues. Per the germline V gene, CDR1 is MGHRA and CDR2 is YSYEKL. The CDR3 bases are TGCGCCAGCAGCCAAGTACAGGGAGGGAGCGCATATGGCTACACCTTC. It translates to CASSQVQGGSAYGYTF.

The rearrangement uses TRBV3-1 (or the pseudogene TRBV3-2) and TRBJ2-3, with D possibly being TRBD1 (5 bases). The CDR3 has 14 amino acids. Germline loops: CDR1 LGHDT, CDR2 YNNKEL (reference sequence). The ends were cut back, 6 bases at V and 6 bases at J, with 16 bases in the middle. This chain's CDR3 is CASRPSIGADTQYF. The CDR3 DNA reads as TGTGCCAGCAGACCGTCTATAGGGGCCGATACGCAGTATTTT.

V is TRBV9 and J is TRBJ1-1; D is unclear. V was shortened by 0 bases and J by 1 base, with 10 bases between the two germline ends. There are 15 residues in the CDR3. Per the germline V gene, CDR1 is SGDLS and CDR2 is YYNGEE. The DNA for the CDR3 is TGTGCCAGCAGCGTAGCCCTGACGGGGAACACTGAAGCTTTCTTT. Translated: CASSVALTGNTEAFF.

The gene calls are TRBV2 and TRBJ1-3, with 9 bases identical to TRBD1. CDR1 is SNHLY and CDR2 is FYNNEI in the germline V gene. CDR3 size: 15 residues. The J segment lost 6 bases and the V segment lost 2 bases, leaving 5 bases of the junction unmatched. As DNA, the CDR3 is TGTGCCAGCAGTGAAAATGGACAGGGGCAAAACACCATATATTTT. This gives the protein CASSENGQGQNTIYF. Complete variable domain (other parts from reference TRBV2 and TRBJ1-3): EPEVTQTPSHQVTQMGQEVILRCVPISNHLYFYWYRQILGQKVEFLVSFYNNEISEKSEIFDDQFSVERPDGSNFTLKIRSTKLEDSAMYFCASSENGQGQNTIYFGEGSWLTVV.

The V gene is TRBV29-1, the J gene TRBJ2-3; no firm D call. V lost 0 bases and J lost 2, with 9 bases in between. Germline CDR1 and CDR2: SQVTM and ANQGSEA. This CDR3 comprises 14 residues. The CDR3 is CSVEDPADTDTQYF. The CDR3 bases are TGCAGCGTTGAAGATCCGGCGGACACAGATACGCAGTATTTT.

V gene TRBV6-6 combines with J gene TRBJ2-5; tentative D call: TRBD2 (7 bases). In germline, CDR1 is MNHNY, CDR2 SVGAGI (reference sequence). Trimming removed 2 bases from V and 1 base from J, with 11 bases in between. The CDR3 totals 15 residues. The CDR3 loop reads CASSYLRGAQETQYF. The CDR3 DNA reads TGTGCCAGCAGTTACCTTCGGGGGGCCCAAGAGACCCAGTACTTC.

This chain connects TRBV10-2 to TRBJ1-1, with D possibly TRBD1 on 6 matching bases. The CDR3 length is 13 residues. Germline V lookup: CDR1 WSHSY, CDR2 SAAADI. Trimming stripped 8 bases from V and 7 bases from J, with 17 bases between. The CDR3 region has the DNA TGCGCCAGCGTGAAGCCGACAGGAGATGAAGCTTTCTTT. It specifies CASVKPTGDEAFF.

The chain has TRBV5-1 and TRBJ1-3, with D possibly matching TRBD1 (5 bases). CDR3 length: 15 residues. Deletions cut 0 bases from V and 0 bases from J, with 7 bases between. Germline V gene data show CDR1 as SGHRS and CDR2 as YFSETQ. CDR3 bases: TGCGCCAGCAGCTTGGAGGGGTACTCTGGAAACACCATATATTTT. It specifies CASSLEGYSGNTIYF.

This chain links TRBV2 with TRBJ1-2, with D tentatively TRBD1 (5 bases). V shed 7 bases and J shed 4 bases, with 13 bases lying between them. Germline-derived CDR1 and CDR2 are SNHLY and FYNNEI. The CDR3 length is 13 residues. Here the CDR3 DNA reads TGTGCCAGCACCCAGGGAAGACTCTATGGCTACACCTTC. It encodes CASTQGRLYGYTF.

This rearrangement joins TRBV25-1 to TRBJ2-3; D gene unclear. Germline assignment: CDR1 MGHDK and CDR2 SYGVNS. This CDR3 region has 13 residues. With 3 bases removed from V and 1 base from J, the gap between germline ends came to 5 bases. Written as DNA, the CDR3 is TGTGCCAGCAGTGACCAGGGCACAGATACGCAGTATTTT. Amino acids: CASSDQGTDTQYF.

This CDR3 is CASSAQGGGTEAFF. The CDR3 DNA reads as TGTGCCAGTAGTGCCCAGGGTGGAGGGACTGAAGCTTTCTTT. The chain couples TRBV19 to TRBJ1-1; tentative D call: TRBD1 (5 bases). Germline V gives CDR1 LNHDA, CDR2 SQIVND (reference sequence). The V end was cut by 5 bases, the J end by 5 bases, with 15 bases between. The CDR3 sequence is 14 residues long.